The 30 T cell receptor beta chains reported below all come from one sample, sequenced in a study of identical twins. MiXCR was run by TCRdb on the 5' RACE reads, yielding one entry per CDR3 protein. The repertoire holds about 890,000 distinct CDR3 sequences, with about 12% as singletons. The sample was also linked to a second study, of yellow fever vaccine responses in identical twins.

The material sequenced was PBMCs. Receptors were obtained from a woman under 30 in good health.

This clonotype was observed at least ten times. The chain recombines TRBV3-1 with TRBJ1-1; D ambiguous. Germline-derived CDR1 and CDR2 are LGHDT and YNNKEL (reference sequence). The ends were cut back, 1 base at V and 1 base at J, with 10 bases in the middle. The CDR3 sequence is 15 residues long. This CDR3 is CASSQAWRQNTEAFF. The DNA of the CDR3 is TGTGCCAGCAGCCAAGCTTGGCGCCAGAACACTGAAGCTTTCTTT.

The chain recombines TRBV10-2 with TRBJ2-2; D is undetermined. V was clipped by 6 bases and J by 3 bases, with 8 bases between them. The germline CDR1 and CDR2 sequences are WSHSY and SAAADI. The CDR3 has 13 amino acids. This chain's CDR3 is CASRVQDTGELFF. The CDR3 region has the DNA TGCGCCAGCAGGGTACAAGACACCGGGGAGCTGTTTTTT.

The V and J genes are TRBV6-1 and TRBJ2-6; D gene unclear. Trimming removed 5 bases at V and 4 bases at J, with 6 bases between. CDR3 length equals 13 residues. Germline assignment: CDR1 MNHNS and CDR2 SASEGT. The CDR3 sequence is CASSPQGANVLTF. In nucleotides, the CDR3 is TGTGCCAGCAGTCCTCAAGGGGCCAACGTCCTGACTTTC.

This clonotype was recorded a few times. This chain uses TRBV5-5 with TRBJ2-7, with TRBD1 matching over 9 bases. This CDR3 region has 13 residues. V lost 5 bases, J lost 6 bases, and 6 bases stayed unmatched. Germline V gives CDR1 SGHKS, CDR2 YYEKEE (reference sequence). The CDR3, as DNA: TGTGCCAGCAGAGTCACAGGGGGCCTCGAGCAGTACGTC. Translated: CASRVTGGLEQYV.

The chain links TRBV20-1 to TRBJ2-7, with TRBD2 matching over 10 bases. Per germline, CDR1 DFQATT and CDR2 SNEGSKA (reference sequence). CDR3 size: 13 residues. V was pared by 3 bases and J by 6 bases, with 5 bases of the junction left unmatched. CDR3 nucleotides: TGCAGTGCTAGTGGGACTAGCGTCGTCGAGCAGTACTTC. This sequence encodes CSASGTSVVEQYF.

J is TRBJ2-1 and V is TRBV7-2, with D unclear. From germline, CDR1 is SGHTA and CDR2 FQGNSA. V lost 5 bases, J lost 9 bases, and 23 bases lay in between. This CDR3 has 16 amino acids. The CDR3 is CASSTQLATAPVEQFF. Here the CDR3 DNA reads TGTGCCAGCAGCACCCAACTGGCAACTGCACCTGTTGAGCAGTTCTTC.

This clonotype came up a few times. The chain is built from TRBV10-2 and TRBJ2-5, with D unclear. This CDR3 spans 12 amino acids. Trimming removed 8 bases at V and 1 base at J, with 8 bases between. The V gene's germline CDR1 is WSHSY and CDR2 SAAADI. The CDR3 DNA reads TGCGCCAGCGCTGTGGCCCAAGAGACCCAGTACTTC. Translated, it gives CASAVAQETQYF.

As DNA, the CDR3 is TGTGCCAGCAGCCCAATGAATGAGCAGTACTTC. Its protein is CASSPMNEQYF. The V call is TRBV5-8, the J call TRBJ2-7, with unresolved D. Germline values: CDR1 SGHTS, CDR2 YDEGEE. The CDR3 runs to 11 residues. With 4 bases removed from V and 7 bases from J, the gap between germline ends came to 9 bases.

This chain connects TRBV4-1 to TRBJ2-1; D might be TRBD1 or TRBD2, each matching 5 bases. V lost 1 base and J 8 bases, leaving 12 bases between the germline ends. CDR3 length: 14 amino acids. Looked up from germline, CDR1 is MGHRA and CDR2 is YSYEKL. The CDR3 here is CASSQVLGVDEQFF. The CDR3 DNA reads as TGCGCCAGCAGCCAAGTATTGGGGGTGGATGAGCAGTTCTTC.

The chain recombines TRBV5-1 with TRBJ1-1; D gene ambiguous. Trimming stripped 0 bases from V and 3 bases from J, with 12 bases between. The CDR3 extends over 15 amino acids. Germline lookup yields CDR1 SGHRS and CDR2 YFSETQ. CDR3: CASSLAMGGYTEAFF. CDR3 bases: TGCGCCAGCAGCTTGGCTATGGGAGGGTACACTGAAGCTTTCTTT.

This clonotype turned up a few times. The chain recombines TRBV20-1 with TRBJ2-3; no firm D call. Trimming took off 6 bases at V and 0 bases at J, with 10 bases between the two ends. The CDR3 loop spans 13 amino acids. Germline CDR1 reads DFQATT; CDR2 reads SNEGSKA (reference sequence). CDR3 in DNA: TGCAGTGCCATAGACTTCAGCACAGATACGCAGTATTTT. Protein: CSAIDFSTDTQYF.

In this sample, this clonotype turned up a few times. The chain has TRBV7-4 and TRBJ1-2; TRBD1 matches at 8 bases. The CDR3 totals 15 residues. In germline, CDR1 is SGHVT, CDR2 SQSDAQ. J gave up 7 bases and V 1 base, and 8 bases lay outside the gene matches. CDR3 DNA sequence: TGTGCCAGCAGCTTAGTTTGTGGACAGGGAGGTGGCTACACCTTC. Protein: CASSLVCGQGGGYTF.

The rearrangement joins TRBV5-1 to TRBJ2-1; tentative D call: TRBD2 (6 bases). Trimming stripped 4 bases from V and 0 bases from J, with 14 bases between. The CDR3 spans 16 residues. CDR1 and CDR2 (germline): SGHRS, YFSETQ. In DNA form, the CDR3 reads TGCGCCAGCAGCCTAGACTGGGAGGACTCCTACAATGAGCAGTTCTTC. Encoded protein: CASSLDWEDSYNEQFF.

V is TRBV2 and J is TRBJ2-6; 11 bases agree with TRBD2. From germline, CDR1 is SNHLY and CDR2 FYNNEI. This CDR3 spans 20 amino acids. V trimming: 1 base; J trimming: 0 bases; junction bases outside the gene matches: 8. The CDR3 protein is CASSEGLAGGSFSGANVLTF. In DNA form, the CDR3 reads TGTGCCAGCAGTGAAGGGCTAGCGGGGGGCTCTTTCTCTGGGGCCAACGTCCTGACTTTC.

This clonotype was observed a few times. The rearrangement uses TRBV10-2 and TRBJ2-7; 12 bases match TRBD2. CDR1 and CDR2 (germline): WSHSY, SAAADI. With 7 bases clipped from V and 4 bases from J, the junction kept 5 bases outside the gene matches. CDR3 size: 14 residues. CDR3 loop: CASKPGLAGYEQYV. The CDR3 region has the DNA TGCGCCAGCAAACCCGGACTAGCGGGGTACGAGCAGTACGTC.

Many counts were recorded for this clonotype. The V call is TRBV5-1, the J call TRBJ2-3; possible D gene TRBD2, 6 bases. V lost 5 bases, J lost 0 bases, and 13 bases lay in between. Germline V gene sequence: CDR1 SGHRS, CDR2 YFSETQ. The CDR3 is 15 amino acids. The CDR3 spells CASRIPGTSTDTQYF. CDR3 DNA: TGCGCCAGCAGAATTCCAGGGACTAGCACAGATACGCAGTATTTT.

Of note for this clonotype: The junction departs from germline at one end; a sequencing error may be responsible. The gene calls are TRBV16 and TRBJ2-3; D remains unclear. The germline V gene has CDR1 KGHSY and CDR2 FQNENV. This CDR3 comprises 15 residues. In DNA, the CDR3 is TGTGCCAGCAGCCAATTGTACACCAGCAAAGATACGCAGTATTTT. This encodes CASSQLYTSKDTQYF.

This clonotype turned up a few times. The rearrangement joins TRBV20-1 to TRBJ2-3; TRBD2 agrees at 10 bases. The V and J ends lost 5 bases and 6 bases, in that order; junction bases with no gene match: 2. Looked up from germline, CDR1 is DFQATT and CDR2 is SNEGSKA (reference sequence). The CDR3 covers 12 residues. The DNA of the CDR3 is TGCAGTGCTCCAGCGGGAGGGGATACGCAGTATTTT. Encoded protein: CSAPAGGDTQYF.

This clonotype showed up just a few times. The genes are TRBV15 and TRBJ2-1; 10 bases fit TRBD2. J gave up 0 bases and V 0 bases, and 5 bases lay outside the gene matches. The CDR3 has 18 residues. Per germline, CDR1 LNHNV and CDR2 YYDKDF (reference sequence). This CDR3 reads CATSRDTSGTASYNEQFF. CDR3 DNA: TGTGCCACCAGCAGAGATACTAGCGGGACCGCCTCCTACAATGAGCAGTTCTTC.

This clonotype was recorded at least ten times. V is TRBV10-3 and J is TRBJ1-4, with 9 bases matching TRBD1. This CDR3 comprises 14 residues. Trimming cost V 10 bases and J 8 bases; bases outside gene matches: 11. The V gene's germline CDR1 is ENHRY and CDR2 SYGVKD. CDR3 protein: CATNAGTGREKLFF. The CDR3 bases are TGTGCCACTAACGCCGGGACAGGGAGAGAAAAACTGTTTTTT.

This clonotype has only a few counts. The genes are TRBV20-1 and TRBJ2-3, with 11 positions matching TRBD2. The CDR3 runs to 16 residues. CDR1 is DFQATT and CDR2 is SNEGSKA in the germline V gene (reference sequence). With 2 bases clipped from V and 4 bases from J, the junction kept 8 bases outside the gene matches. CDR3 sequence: CSARQGLAGGSDTQYF. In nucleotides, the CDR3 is TGCAGTGCTAGACAAGGGCTAGCGGGAGGATCAGATACGCAGTATTTT.

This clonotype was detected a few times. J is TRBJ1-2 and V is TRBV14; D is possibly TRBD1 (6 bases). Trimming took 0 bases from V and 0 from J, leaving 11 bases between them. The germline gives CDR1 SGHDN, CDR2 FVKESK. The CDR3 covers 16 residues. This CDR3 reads CASSQDPRTANYGYTF. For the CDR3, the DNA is TGTGCCAGCAGCCAAGATCCCCGGACAGCTAACTATGGCTACACCTTC.

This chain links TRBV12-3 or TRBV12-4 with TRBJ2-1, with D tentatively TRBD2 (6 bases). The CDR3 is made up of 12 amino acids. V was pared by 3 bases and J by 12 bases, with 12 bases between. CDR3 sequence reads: CASSFSGVPQFF. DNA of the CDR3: TGTGCCAGCAGTTTTTCGGGGGTTCCGCAGTTCTTC.

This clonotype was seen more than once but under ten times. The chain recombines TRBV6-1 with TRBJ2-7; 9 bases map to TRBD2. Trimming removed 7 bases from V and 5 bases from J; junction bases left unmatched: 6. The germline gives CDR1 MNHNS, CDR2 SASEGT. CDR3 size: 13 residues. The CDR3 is CASKSGRNNEQYF. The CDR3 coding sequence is TGTGCCAGCAAAAGCGGGAGGAACAACGAGCAGTACTTC.

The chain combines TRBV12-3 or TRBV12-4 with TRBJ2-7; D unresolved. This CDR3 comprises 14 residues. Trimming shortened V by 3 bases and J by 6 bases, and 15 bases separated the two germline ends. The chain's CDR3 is CASSFSPSRVEQYF. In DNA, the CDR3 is TGTGCCAGCAGTTTTTCTCCGTCAAGGGTCGAGCAGTACTTC.

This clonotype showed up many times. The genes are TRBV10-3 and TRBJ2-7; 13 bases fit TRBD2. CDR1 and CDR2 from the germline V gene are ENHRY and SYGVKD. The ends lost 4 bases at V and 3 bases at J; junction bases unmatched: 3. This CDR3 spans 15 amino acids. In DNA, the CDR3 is TGTGCCATCAGTGCGGGGACTAGCGGGATCTACGAGCAGTACTTC. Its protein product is CAISAGTSGIYEQYF.

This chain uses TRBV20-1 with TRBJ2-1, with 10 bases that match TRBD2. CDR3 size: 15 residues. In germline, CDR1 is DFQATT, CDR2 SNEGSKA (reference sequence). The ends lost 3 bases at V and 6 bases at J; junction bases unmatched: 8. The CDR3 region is CSASITSGTPNEQFF. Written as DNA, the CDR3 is TGCAGTGCTAGCATCACTAGCGGGACCCCCAATGAGCAGTTCTTC.

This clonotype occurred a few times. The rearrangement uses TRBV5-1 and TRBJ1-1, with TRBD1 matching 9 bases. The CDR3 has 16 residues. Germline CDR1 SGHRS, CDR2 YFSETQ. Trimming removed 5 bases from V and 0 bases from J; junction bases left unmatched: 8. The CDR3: CASREQGAGMNTEAFF. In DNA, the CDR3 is TGCGCCAGCAGGGAACAGGGGGCGGGGATGAACACTGAAGCTTTCTTT.

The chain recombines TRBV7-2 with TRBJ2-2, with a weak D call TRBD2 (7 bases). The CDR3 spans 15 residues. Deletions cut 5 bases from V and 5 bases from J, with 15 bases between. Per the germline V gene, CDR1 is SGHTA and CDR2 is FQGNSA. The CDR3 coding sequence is TGTGCCAGCAGCCTACAGGGAGGGGGGACCGGGGAGCTGTTTTTT. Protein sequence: CASSLQGGGTGELFF.

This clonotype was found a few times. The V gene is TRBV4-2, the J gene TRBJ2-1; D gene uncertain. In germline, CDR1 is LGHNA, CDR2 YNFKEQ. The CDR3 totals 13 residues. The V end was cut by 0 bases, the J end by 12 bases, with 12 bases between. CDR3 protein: CASSQDSEFLQFF. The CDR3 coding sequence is TGTGCCAGCAGCCAAGATTCGGAGTTCTTGCAGTTCTTC.